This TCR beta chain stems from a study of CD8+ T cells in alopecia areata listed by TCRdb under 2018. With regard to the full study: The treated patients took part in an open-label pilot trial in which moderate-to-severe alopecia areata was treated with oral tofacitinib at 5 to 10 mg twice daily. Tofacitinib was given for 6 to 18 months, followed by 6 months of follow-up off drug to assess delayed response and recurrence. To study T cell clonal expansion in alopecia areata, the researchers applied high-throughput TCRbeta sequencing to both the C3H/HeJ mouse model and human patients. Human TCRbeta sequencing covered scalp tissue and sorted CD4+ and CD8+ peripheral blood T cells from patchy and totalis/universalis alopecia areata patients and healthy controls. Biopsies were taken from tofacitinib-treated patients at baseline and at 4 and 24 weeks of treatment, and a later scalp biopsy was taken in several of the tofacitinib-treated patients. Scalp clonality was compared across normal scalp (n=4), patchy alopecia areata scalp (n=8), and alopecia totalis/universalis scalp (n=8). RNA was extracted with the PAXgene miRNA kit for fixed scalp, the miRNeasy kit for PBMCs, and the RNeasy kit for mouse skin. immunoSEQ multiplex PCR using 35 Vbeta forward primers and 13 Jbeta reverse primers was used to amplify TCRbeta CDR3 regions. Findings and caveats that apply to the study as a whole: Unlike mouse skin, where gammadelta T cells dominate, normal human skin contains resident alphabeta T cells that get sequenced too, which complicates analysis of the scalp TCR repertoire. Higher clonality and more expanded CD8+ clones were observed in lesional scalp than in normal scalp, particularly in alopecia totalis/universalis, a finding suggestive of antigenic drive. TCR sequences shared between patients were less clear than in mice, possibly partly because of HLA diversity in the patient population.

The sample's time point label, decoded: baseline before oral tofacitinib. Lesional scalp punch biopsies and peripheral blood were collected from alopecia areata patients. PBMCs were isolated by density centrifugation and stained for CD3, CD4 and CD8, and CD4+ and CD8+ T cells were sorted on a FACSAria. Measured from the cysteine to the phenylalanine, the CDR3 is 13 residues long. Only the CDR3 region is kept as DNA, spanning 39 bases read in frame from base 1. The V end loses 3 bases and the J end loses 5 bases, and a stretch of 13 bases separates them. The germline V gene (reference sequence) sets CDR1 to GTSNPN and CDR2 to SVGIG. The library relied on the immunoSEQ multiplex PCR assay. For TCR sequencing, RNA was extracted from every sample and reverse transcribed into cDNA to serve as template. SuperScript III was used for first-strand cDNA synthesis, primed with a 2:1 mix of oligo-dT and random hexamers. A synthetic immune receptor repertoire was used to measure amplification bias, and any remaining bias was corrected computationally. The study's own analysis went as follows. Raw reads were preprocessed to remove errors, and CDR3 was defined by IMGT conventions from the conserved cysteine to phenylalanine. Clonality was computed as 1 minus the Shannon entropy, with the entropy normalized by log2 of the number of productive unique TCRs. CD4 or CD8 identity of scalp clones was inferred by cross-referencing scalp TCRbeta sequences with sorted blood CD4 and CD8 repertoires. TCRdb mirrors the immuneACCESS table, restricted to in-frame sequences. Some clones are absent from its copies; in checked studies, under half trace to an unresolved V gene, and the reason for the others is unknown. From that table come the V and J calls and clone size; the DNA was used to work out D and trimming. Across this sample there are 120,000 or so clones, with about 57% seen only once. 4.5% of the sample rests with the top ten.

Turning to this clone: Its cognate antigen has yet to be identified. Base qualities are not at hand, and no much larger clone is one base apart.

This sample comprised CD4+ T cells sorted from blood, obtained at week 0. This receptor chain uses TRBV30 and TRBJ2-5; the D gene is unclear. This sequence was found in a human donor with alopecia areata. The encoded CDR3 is CAWSPGPAETQYF. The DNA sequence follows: TGTGCCTGGAGCCCCGGGCCCGCGGAGACCCAGTACTTC.